A selection of T cell receptor beta chains follows, all from one sample in a study of blood T cell repertoires in COVID-19. Profiling relied on immunoSEQ multiplex PCR, and the TCRdb table lists in-frame clones only, not all of them. The sample lists tens of thousands of clones; approximately 90% were seen once. The sequenced sample consisted of peripheral blood. Receptors originate from a human donor in a cohort sampled during active COVID-19. Each CDR3 is given with its conserved first and last residue. Each record gives: clone size, J gene, V gene, CDR3 protein. Rows may omit the clone size; those that give it use once, few, many or a size class.

. TRBJ2-5 TRBV6-6 CASSTTGHETQYF
. TRBJ1-1 TRBV9 CASSVVAEMNTEAFF
. TRBJ2-1 TRBV7-7 CASSPERAGGFEEQFF
once TRBJ1-1 TRBV6-5 CASSYRITANTEAFF
few TRBJ2-7 TRBV12-3/TRBV12-4 CASSLRQGDEQYF
few TRBJ1-2 TRBV3-1/TRBV3-2 CASSQDAGRTSGYTF
. TRBJ1-1 TRBV6-6 CASSRDRAMNTEAFF
. TRBJ2-1 TRBV11-3 CASSEGTSGSIDEQFF
. TRBJ1-1 TRBV28 CASSRGARGNTEAFF
. TRBJ2-1 TRBV28 CASTPGTSGRVEQFF
. TRBJ1-1 TRBV18 CASSLRGGNTEAFF
. TRBJ2-2 TRBV2 CASSESGRGGRTGELFF
once TRBJ1-2 TRBV9 CASSSPTGGSANYGYTF
. TRBJ1-5 TRBV7-6 CASSSHINQPQHF
. TRBJ2-3 TRBV6-4 CASSDPEAGRGLYF
. TRBJ2-3 TRBV4-2 CASSQGDSGRSADTQYF
. TRBJ1-1 TRBV5-1 CASSFTGAPEAFF
once TRBJ1-5 TRBV28 CASRAVPSNQPQHF
. TRBJ1-6 TRBV5-1 CASSATGRTALHF
. TRBJ2-1 TRBV2 CASSEDYQSDEQFF
. TRBJ1-1 TRBV7-9 CASSLSSGRNTEAFF
. TRBJ1-5 TRBV30 CAWSRGSQPQHF
. TRBJ2-7 TRBV2 CASRAVYEQYF
medium-sized TRBJ2-7 TRBV24-1 CATSVGGTSGTYEQYF
. TRBJ2-5 TRBV2 CAREVNGKGGTQYF
. TRBJ1-2 TRBV5-1 CASSLVPDYGYTF
. TRBJ2-3 TRBV18 CASSPGGDTQYF
. TRBJ2-3 TRBV7-9 CASSERREGTDTQYF
. TRBJ2-3 TRBV20-1 CSASLREGTDTQYF
. TRBJ1-3 TRBV5-1 CASSLAGTVSGNTIYF
. TRBJ2-3 TRBV11-2 CASSQTGDTQYF
. TRBJ1-3 TRBV3-1/TRBV3-2 CASSQQGASGNTIYF
. TRBJ2-3 TRBV24-1 CATSEAGLAGVMYF
. TRBJ2-1 TRBV28 CASSNRGNEQFF
. TRBJ2-1 TRBV6-6 CASSSDGRGYNEQFF
. TRBJ2-5 TRBV7-9 CASSLVAALQETQYF
. TRBJ2-3 TRBV18 CASSPPGLPGGTDTQYF
. TRBJ1-4 TRBV3-1/TRBV3-2 CASSLGGTNEKLFF
. TRBJ2-1 TRBV5-4 CASSPTSGRGNEQFF
. TRBJ2-1 TRBV15 CATSRSDRVMANEQFF
once TRBJ2-7 TRBV28 CASSLTGAGVYEQYF
. TRBJ2-3 TRBV27 CATQLRESTDTQYF
. TRBJ1-1 TRBV2 CASSDRDTSFF
. TRBJ1-1 TRBV10-2 CASGGQATTEAFF
. TRBJ1-1 TRBV5-1 CASTRSPGNTEAFF
. TRBJ1-4 TRBV5-1 CASSLGTGPNEKLFF
. TRBJ2-1 TRBV18 CASSPPGGSGIDEQFF
few TRBJ2-2 TRBV3-1/TRBV3-2 CASRGATELFF
. TRBJ2-3 TRBV9 CASGQGETDTQYF
once TRBJ2-1 TRBV7-6 CASSLTSSGTYNEQFF
. TRBJ2-6 TRBV5-1 CASSLRTAGEAGANVLTF
. TRBJ2-2 TRBV30 CAWSRIRDTGELFF
few TRBJ2-1 TRBV7-3 CASSFGGSAYNEQFF
. TRBJ1-5 TRBV10-3 CAISESGGSNQPQHF
once TRBJ2-7 TRBV19 CASSSAGGVRYYEQYF
. TRBJ1-3 TRBV7-9 CASSLALGTGNTIYF
. TRBJ2-7 TRBV18 CASSQTNYEQYF
. TRBJ2-5 TRBV14 CASSQAGVFTETQYF
. TRBJ1-2 TRBV5-4 CASSGEGGNYGYTF